Listed here are 5 T cell receptor beta chains from one sample, sequenced in a study of T cells in Graves' hyperthyroidism and ophthalmopathy. There were TCR beta CDR3 regions amplified from RNA transcripts. HTBI primers were used for first-round RT-PCR of the TCR CDR3. In TCRdb, the multiplex PCR reads were re-called with MiXCR into one record per CDR3 protein. Among some 300,000 distinct CDR3 sequences listed, roughly 13% were seen once. Sequenced material: blood. The receptor set was obtained from a woman aged 25 to 45 with Graves' hyperthyroidism that later progressed to Graves' ophthalmopathy.

In its sample, this clonotype was seen many times. The chain joins TRBV20-1 to TRBJ1-5; D may be TRBD1 (5 bases). The CDR3 totals 18 residues. The V gene lost 5 bases and the J gene lost 2 bases, with 25 bases spanning the gap. From germline, CDR1 is DFQATT and CDR2 SNEGSKA (reference sequence). CDR3: CSARVPFGNTGGNQPQHF. The CDR3 DNA reads TGCAGTGCTCGAGTACCTTTTGGCAACACGGGGGGCAATCAGCCCCAGCATTTT.

Many counts were recorded for this clonotype. The V call is TRBV7-2, the J call TRBJ2-3; D unclear. V lost 5 bases and J 2 bases, leaving 8 bases between the germline ends. Germline V gene data show CDR1 as SGHTA and CDR2 as FQGNSA. The CDR3 runs to 13 residues. The CDR3 spells CASSLGATDTQYF. DNA for the CDR3: TGTGCCAGCAGCCTCGGAGCCACAGATACGCAGTATTTT.

V gene TRBV28 combines with J gene TRBJ1-5; 9 nucleotides agree with TRBD1. Trimming removed 3 bases from V and 5 bases from J; junction bases left unmatched: 5. From germline, CDR1 is MDHEN and CDR2 SYDVKM. The CDR3 totals 15 residues. CDR3 bases: TGTGCCAGCAGTTTCGTAACAGGGGGCTATCAGCCCCAGCATTTT. This gives the protein CASSFVTGGYQPQHF.

The chain couples TRBV20-1 to TRBJ2-7; 8 nucleotides align to TRBD1. V was pared by 3 bases and J by 6 bases, with 7 bases of the junction left unmatched. The germline V gene encodes CDR1 DFQATT and CDR2 SNEGSKA (reference sequence). The CDR3 runs to 13 residues. The CDR3 sequence: CSASDRGPLEQYF. The CDR3 region has the DNA TGCAGTGCTAGCGACAGGGGACCCCTCGAGCAGTACTTC.

This clonotype was observed many times. The CDR3 bases are TGCAGCGTTGAAGAGCATGAGCAGTTCTTC. Residues: CSVEEHEQFF. The genes are TRBV29-1 and TRBJ2-1; no clear D gene. The V end was cut by 0 bases, the J end by 8 bases, with 2 bases between. The germline gives CDR1 SQVTM, CDR2 ANQGSEA. There are 10 residues in the CDR3.